The 24 T cell receptor beta chains listed next were all sequenced from one sample in a study of beta chain features in type 1 diabetes. Investigators reverse transcribed all isolated RNA, so they sequenced expressed TCRB transcripts. The table came from immunoSEQ multiplex PCR; TCRdb's copy has only in-frame clones and leaves some out. The sample lists a few hundred thousand clones, roughly 16% seen once, with roughly 0.019% in the top ten. Sequenced input: naive CD4+ T cells from blood. Every receptor here comes from a woman aged 18-29 years in good health.

The count of this clone is one. The chain uses TRBV9 and TRBJ2-5, with 8 bases that match TRBD1. Germline CDR1 SGDLS, CDR2 YYNGEE. The CDR3 runs to 16 residues. V shed 4 bases, J shed 0 bases, and the junction held 8 bases outside the gene matches. This CDR3 is CASSPQGGLYQETQYF. In DNA form, the CDR3 reads TGTGCCAGCAGCCCACAGGGGGGCCTGTACCAAGAGACCCAGTACTTC.

The chain joins TRBV15 to TRBJ2-1; D might be TRBD2 (5 bases). The germline V gene encodes CDR1 LNHNV and CDR2 YYDKDF (reference sequence). This CDR3 contains 17 residues. V lost 0 bases to trimming and J lost 0 bases, with 12 bases between them. The CDR3 is CATSRDPSQSSYNEQFF. In DNA form, the CDR3 reads TGTGCCACCAGCAGAGATCCTAGCCAGAGCTCCTACAATGAGCAGTTCTTC.

The rearrangement joins TRBV7-8 to TRBJ1-2; D is unclear. There are 11 residues in the CDR3. Trimming cost V 5 bases and J 2 bases, with 3 bases left between them. Per germline, CDR1 SGHVS and CDR2 FQNEAQ. The CDR3: CASSQNYGYTF. The DNA of the CDR3 is TGTGCCAGCAGCCAAAACTATGGCTACACCTTC.

In its sample, this clone was seen a few times. This chain uses TRBV5-4 with TRBJ2-5; 7 nucleotides agree with TRBD1. Germline V lookup: CDR1 SGHNT, CDR2 YYREEE (reference sequence). This CDR3 has 13 residues. The trim removed 5 bases at V and 2 bases at J, leaving 3 bases unmatched. The CDR3 DNA follows: TGTGCCAGCAGAAGGGGACAGCAAGAGACCCAGTACTTC. Translating gives CASRRGQQETQYF.

A few counts support this clone. The chain joins TRBV19 to TRBJ2-7, with D possibly matching TRBD1 (7 bases). V lost 4 bases, J lost 6 bases, and 16 bases lay in between. Per germline, CDR1 LNHDA and CDR2 SQIVND (reference sequence). The CDR3 spans 14 residues. CDR3 bases: TGTGCCAGTAGTAGGGAGGAGAGGGGGCTCGAGCAGTACTTC. Protein sequence: CASSREERGLEQYF.

The table lists this clone with a few counts. The chain uses TRBV9 and TRBJ2-5; D gene uncertain. Germline V lookup: CDR1 SGDLS, CDR2 YYNGEE. The CDR3 is made up of 15 amino acids. The ends were cut back, 0 bases at V and 1 base at J, with 10 bases in the middle. CDR3 sequence: CASSVGSGPQETQYF. CDR3 bases: TGTGCCAGCAGCGTAGGCTCCGGTCCCCAAGAGACCCAGTACTTC.

The chain carries TRBV27 and TRBJ2-7; D not resolved. V was cut by 1 base and J by 1 base, with 8 bases left in between. The CDR3 has 14 residues. CDR1 and CDR2 (germline): MNHEY, SMNVEV (reference sequence). Written as DNA, the CDR3 is TGTGCCAGCAGTTTATACACAGCTTCCTACGAGCAGTACTTC. Its translation is CASSLYTASYEQYF.

The chain carries TRBV6-5 and TRBJ2-2, with 7 bases aligning to TRBD1. Germline V CDR1 and CDR2: MNHEY, SVGAGI. The CDR3 is made up of 14 amino acids. V dropped 5 bases and J dropped 4; count of bases not matched to a gene: 4. CDR3: CASSRDRLTGELFF. CDR3 DNA: TGTGCCAGCAGTCGGGACAGACTCACCGGGGAGCTGTTTTTT.

This clone turned up a few times. The chain links TRBV28 to TRBJ2-7; possibly TRBD2 for D (6 bases). The CDR3 spans 15 residues. The germline V gene encodes CDR1 MDHEN and CDR2 SYDVKM. V dropped 5 bases and J dropped 7 bases, with 21 bases sitting between them. The CDR3 reads CASSLHGRRGSEQYF. In DNA form, the CDR3 reads TGTGCCAGCAGTCTCCACGGGCGGAGGGGTTCGGAGCAGTACTTC.

CDR3 nucleotides: TGTGCCACCAGCCCGGGACAGGGGTACAATGAGCAGTTCTTC. It yields the protein CATSPGQGYNEQFF. The V call is TRBV15, the J call TRBJ2-1; TRBD1 matches at 10 bases. V dropped 5 bases and J dropped 4; count of bases not matched to a gene: 2. This CDR3 is 14 amino acids long. Germline loops: CDR1 LNHNV, CDR2 YYDKDF (reference sequence).

This clone turned up a few times. The rearrangement uses TRBV7-6 and TRBJ2-5; D possibly corresponds to TRBD2 (6 bases). Deletions cut 5 bases from V and 1 base from J, with 8 bases between. The CDR3 runs 13 residues. Germline V CDR1 and CDR2: SGHVS, FNYEAQ. In nucleotides, the CDR3 is TGTGCCAGCAGCGGAGGGGTCCAAGAGACCCAGTACTTC. This translates into CASSGGVQETQYF.

This sequence joins TRBV4-2 and TRBJ2-5, with 8 bases aligning to TRBD2. V was clipped by 9 bases and J by 3 bases; unmatched bases: 18. The germline CDR1 and CDR2 sequences are LGHNA and YNFKEQ. The CDR3 sequence is 17 residues long. The CDR3 sequence is CASGRTLGLAGEETQYF. The CDR3 DNA is TGTGCCAGTGGGAGAACTCTTGGGCTAGCGGGTGAAGAGACCCAGTACTTC.

The V gene is TRBV5-1, the J gene TRBJ2-1, with 11 bases matching TRBD2. With V trimmed by 4 bases and J by 8 bases, 11 bases remained unmatched. CDR1 and CDR2 (germline): SGHRS, YFSETQ. This CDR3 contains 16 residues. The CDR3 region is CASSPLAGGSWDEQFF. The CDR3 coding sequence is TGCGCCAGCAGCCCGCTAGCGGGAGGTTCCTGGGATGAGCAGTTCTTC.

The table lists this clone with a few counts. The chain employs TRBV29-1 and TRBJ2-7; 10 positions match TRBD2. The CDR3 totals 13 residues. Germline lookup yields CDR1 SQVTM and CDR2 ANQGSEA. The V segment lost 7 bases and the J segment 5 bases; nucleotides outside the gene matches: 8. CDR3 bases: TGCAGCGCCCGTCTAGCGGGAGCTCACGAGCAGTACTTC. It is translated as CSARLAGAHEQYF.

This clone was counted between two and nine times. The V call is TRBV18, the J call TRBJ2-1, with TRBD2 matching over 11 bases. The CDR3 is 14 residues long. Trimming cost V 3 bases and J 7 bases; bases outside gene matches: 2. Germline assignment: CDR1 KGHSH and CDR2 LQKENI. This chain's CDR3 is CASSPRTSGNEQFF. CDR3 nucleotide sequence: TGTGCCAGCTCACCCCGGACTAGCGGGAATGAGCAGTTCTTC.

This clone has a handful of counts. The V gene is TRBV28, the J gene TRBJ2-3; TRBD2 might be the D (7 bases). Germline V gives CDR1 MDHEN, CDR2 SYDVKM. The CDR3 loop spans 15 amino acids. V was clipped by 11 bases and J by 2 bases, with 20 bases between them. The CDR3 DNA is TGTGCCGCCCCTCGGGGGGCCACGGACACAGATACGCAGTATTTT. Translation gives CAAPRGATDTDTQYF.

V and J are TRBV5-1 and TRBJ1-1; the match to TRBD1 covers 7 bases. The CDR3 length is 16 residues. The germline V gene encodes CDR1 SGHRS and CDR2 YFSETQ. After removal of 4 bases from V and 1 base from J, the junction contained 10 bases not matched to a gene. The CDR3 sequence is CASSAGYRGPNTEAFF. The CDR3 coding sequence is TGCGCCAGCAGCGCCGGATACAGGGGACCGAACACTGAAGCTTTCTTT.

This clone was counted only a few times. The chain carries TRBV14 and TRBJ1-2; the D is unclear. The ends were cut back, 4 bases at V and 4 bases at J, with 22 bases in the middle. This CDR3 is 17 amino acids long. CDR1 is SGHDN, CDR2 FVKESK, per germline. CDR3 residues: CASSLTSIRRGRYGYTF. DNA of the CDR3: TGTGCCAGCAGCCTAACTTCAATACGGAGAGGCCGCTATGGCTACACCTTC.

This clone was counted only a few times. This chain uses TRBV19 with TRBJ2-1; 7 bases line up with TRBD2. After removal of 4 bases from V and 6 bases from J, the junction contained 15 bases not matched to a gene. This CDR3 spans 17 amino acids. Germline CDR1 and CDR2: LNHDA and SQIVND (reference sequence). CDR3 in amino acids: CASSTDVGLLGLNEQFF. The CDR3 DNA is TGTGCCAGTAGTACCGACGTGGGACTACTCGGACTCAATGAGCAGTTCTTC.

V is TRBV2 and J is TRBJ2-2; 8 nucleotides match TRBD2. V was pared by 3 bases and J by 3 bases, with 3 bases of the junction left unmatched. The CDR3 runs 15 residues. Germline lookup yields CDR1 SNHLY and CDR2 FYNNEI. CDR3 region: CASSEASGYTGELFF. The CDR3 DNA is TGTGCCAGCAGTGAGGCTAGCGGGTACACCGGGGAGCTGTTTTTT.

V gene TRBV28 combines with J gene TRBJ1-2, with TRBD1 as a possible D gene (5 bases). From germline, CDR1 is MDHEN and CDR2 SYDVKM. V lost 2 bases and J lost 5, with 9 bases in between. The CDR3 covers 13 residues. The CDR3 loop is CASSLGSGYGYTF. The CDR3 bases are TGTGCCAGCAGTTTAGGGTCAGGGTATGGCTACACCTTC.

A few counts support this clone. This chain connects TRBV6-6 to TRBJ2-6; TRBD2 is a possible D gene (5 bases). V lost 7 bases to trimming and J lost 0 bases, with 13 bases between them. Germline CDR1 reads MNHNY; CDR2 reads SVGAGI (reference sequence). There are 16 residues in the CDR3. In DNA, the CDR3 is TGTGCCAGCACCACCGGGGTATACTCTGGGGCCAACGTCCTGACTTTC. It yields the protein CASTTGVYSGANVLTF.

V usage is TRBV6-1 and J usage is TRBJ1-5; D is perhaps TRBD1 (6 bases). V was shortened by 6 bases and J by 3 bases, with 12 bases between the two germline ends. The CDR3 spans 14 residues. Germline V gene data show CDR1 as MNHNS and CDR2 as SASEGT. The CDR3 DNA is TGTGCCAGCAGCGATGGACAGATCAATCAGCCCCAGCATTTT. It is translated as CASSDGQINQPQHF.

The chain carries TRBV2 and TRBJ2-5; the match to TRBD1 covers 9 bases. CDR1 SNHLY and CDR2 FYNNEI come from the germline V gene. V was clipped by 7 bases and J by 4 bases; unmatched bases: 7. This CDR3 is 14 amino acids long. In nucleotides, the CDR3 is TGTGCCAGCAAGGAGACAGGGGGGATAGAGACCCAGTACTTC. Its protein product is CASKETGGIETQYF.